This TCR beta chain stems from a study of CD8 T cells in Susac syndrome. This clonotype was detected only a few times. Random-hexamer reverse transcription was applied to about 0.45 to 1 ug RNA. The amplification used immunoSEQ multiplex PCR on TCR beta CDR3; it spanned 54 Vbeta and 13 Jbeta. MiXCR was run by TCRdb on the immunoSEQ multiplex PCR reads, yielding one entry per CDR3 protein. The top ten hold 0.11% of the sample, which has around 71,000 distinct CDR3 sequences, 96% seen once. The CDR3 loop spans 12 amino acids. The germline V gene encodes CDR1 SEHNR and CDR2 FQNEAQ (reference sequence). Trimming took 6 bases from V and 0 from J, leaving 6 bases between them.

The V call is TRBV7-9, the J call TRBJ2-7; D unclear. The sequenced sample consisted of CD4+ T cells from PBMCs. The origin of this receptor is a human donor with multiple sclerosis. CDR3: CASSLRSYEQYF. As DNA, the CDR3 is TGTGCCAGCAGTTTGCGCTCCTACGAGCAGTACTTC.